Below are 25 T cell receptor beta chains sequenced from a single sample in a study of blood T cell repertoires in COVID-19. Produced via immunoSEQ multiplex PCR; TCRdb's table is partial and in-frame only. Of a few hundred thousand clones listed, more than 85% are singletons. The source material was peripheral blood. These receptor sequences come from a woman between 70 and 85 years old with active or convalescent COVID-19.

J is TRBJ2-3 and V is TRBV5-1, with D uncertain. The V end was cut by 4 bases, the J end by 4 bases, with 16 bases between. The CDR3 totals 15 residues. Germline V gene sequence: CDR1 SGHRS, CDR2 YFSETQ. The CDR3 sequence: CASSILTALADTQYF. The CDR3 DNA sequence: TGCGCCAGCAGCATCCTCACTGCCCTTGCAGATACGCAGTATTTT.

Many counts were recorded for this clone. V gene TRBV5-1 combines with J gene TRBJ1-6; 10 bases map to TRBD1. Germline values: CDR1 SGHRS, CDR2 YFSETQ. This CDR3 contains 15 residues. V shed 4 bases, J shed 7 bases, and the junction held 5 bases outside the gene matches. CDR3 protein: CASSPSGQGNSPLHF. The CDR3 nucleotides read TGCGCCAGCAGCCCCTCGGGACAGGGGAATTCACCCCTCCACTTT.

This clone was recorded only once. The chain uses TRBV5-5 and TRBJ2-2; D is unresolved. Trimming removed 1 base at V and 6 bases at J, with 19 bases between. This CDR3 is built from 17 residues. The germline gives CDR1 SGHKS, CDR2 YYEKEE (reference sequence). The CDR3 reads CASSLHPGPTFPGELFF. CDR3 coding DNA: TGTGCCAGCAGCTTGCACCCTGGGCCCACATTCCCCGGGGAGCTGTTTTTT. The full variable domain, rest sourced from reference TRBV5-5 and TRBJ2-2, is DAGVTQSPTHLIKTRGQQVTLRCSPISGHKSVSWYQQVLGQGPQFIFQYYEKEERGRGNFPDRFSARQFPNYSSELNVNALLLGDSALYLCASSLHPGPTFPGELFFGEGSRLTVL.

Written as DNA, the CDR3 is TGTGCCAGCTCAAGGACAGGACAGAGCAATCAGCCCCAGCATTTT. Its translation is CASSRTGQSNQPQHF. The chain couples TRBV18 to TRBJ1-5; 7 bases align to TRBD1. CDR3 length equals 15 residues. Germline CDR1 KGHSH, CDR2 LQKENI. J lost 1 base, V lost 5 bases, and 5 bases had no gene match.

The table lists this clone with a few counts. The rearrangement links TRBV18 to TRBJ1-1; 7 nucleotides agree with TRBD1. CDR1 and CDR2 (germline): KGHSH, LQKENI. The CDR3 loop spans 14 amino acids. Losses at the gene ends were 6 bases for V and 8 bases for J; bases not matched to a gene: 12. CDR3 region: CASSPYGTDKEAFF. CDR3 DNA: TGTGCCAGCTCGCCTTATGGGACAGACAAAGAAGCTTTCTTT.

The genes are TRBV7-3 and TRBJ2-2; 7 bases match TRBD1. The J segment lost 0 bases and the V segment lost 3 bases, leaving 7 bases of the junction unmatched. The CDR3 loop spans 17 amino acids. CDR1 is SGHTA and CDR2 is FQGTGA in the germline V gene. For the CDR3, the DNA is TGTGCCAGCAGCTTCACAGGGGCCCTAACGAACACCGGGGAGCTGTTTTTT. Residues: CASSFTGALTNTGELFF.

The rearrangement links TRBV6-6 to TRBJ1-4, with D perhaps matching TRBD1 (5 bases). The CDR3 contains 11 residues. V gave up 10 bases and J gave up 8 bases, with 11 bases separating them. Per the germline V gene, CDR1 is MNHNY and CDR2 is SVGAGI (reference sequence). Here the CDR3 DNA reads TGTGCCACCCGGGGGAACGAAAAACTGTTTTTT. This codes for CATRGNEKLFF.

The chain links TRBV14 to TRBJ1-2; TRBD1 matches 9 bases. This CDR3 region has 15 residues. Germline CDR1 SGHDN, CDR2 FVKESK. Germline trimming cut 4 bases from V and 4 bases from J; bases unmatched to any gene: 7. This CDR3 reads CASSRRTGVGYGYTF. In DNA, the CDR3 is TGTGCCAGCAGCCGCCGGACAGGGGTAGGCTATGGCTACACCTTC.

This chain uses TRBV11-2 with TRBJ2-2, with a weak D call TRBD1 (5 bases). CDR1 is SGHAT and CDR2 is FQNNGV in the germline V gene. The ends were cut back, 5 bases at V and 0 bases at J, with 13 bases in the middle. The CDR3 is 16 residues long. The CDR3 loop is CASSLRQIANTGELFF. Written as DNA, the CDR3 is TGTGCCAGCAGCCTCCGACAGATCGCGAACACCGGGGAGCTGTTTTTT.

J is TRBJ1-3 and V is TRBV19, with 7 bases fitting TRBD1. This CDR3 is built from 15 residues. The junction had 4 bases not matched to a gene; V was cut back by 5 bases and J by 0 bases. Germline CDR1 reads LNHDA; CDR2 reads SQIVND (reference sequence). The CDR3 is CASSPGQHSGNTIYF. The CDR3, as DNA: TGTGCCAGTAGTCCGGGACAGCACTCTGGAAACACCATATATTTT.

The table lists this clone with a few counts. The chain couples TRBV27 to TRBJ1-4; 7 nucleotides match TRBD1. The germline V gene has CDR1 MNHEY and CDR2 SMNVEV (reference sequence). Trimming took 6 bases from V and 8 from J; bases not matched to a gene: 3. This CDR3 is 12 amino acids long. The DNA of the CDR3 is TGTGCCAGCAGCCAGACAGGGGAAAAACTGTTTTTT. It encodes CASSQTGEKLFF.

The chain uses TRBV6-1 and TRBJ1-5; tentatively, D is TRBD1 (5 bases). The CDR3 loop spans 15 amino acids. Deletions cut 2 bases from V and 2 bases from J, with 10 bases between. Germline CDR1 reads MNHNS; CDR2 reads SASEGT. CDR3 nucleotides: TGTGCCAGCAGTGAAAGGGGAAGGCGCAATCAGCCCCAGCATTTT. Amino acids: CASSERGRRNQPQHF.

CDR3: CASSHEGGTGLREQYF. The CDR3 DNA follows: TGTGCCAGCAGTCATGAGGGGGGGACAGGGCTGAGAGAGCAGTACTTC. The chain has TRBV7-2 and TRBJ2-7, with 9 bases aligning to TRBD1. J lost 7 bases, V lost 6 bases, and 16 bases had no gene match. Germline loops: CDR1 SGHTA, CDR2 FQGNSA. The CDR3 extends over 16 amino acids.

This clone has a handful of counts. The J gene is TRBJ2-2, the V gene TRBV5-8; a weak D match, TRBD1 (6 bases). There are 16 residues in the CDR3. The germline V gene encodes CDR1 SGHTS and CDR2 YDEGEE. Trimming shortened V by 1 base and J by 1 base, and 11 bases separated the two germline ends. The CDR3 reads CASSLRAGVNTGELFF. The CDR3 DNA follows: TGTGCCAGCAGCTTGAGGGCAGGGGTGAACACCGGGGAGCTGTTTTTT.

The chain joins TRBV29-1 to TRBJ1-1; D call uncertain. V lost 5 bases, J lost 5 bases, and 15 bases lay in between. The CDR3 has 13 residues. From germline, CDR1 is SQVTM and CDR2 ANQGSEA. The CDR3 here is CSVYSGRGTEAFF. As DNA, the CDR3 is TGCAGCGTTTATAGCGGCCGAGGAACTGAAGCTTTCTTT.

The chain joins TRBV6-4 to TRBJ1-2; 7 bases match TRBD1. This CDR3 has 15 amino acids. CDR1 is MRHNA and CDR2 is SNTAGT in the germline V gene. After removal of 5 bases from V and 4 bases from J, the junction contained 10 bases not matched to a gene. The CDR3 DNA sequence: TGTGCCAGCAGTTGGCAAGAGGGGGCCGGCTATGGCTACACCTTC. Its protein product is CASSWQEGAGYGYTF.

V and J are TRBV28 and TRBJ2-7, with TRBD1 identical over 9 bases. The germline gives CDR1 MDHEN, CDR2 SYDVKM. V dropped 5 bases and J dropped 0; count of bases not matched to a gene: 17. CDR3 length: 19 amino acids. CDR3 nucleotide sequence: TGTGCCAGCAGTACCTCCCGGGACAGGGTCCCCCTAAGCTCCTACGAGCAGTACTTC. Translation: CASSTSRDRVPLSSYEQYF.

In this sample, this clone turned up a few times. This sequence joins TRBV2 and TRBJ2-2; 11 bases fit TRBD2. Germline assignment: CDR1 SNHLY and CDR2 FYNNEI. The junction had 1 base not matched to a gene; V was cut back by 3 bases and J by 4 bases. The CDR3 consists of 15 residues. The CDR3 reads CASSDSGGATGELFF. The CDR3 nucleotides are TGTGCCAGCAGTGATAGCGGGGGGGCCACCGGGGAGCTGTTTTTT.

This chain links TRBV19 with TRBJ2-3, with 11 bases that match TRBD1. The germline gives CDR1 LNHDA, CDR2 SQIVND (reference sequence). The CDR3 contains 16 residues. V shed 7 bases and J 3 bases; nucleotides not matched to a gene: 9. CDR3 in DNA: TGTGCCAGTAATTCCCCCCGGGACAGGGGGACAGATACGCAGTATTTT. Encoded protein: CASNSPRDRGTDTQYF.

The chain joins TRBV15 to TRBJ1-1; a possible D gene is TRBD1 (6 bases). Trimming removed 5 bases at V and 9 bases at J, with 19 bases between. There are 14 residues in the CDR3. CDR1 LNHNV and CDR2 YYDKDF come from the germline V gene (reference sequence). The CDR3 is CATSLHVSGVQAFF. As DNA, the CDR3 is TGTGCCACCAGCCTCCATGTTTCAGGGGTGCAAGCTTTCTTT.

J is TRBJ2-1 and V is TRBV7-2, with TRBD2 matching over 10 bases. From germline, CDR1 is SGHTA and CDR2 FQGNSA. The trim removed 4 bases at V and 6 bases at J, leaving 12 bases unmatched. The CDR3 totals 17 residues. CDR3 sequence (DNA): TGTGCCAGCAGCTCGCCTCTACTAGCGGGGCAGGGCAATGAGCAGTTCTTC. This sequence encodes CASSSPLLAGQGNEQFF.

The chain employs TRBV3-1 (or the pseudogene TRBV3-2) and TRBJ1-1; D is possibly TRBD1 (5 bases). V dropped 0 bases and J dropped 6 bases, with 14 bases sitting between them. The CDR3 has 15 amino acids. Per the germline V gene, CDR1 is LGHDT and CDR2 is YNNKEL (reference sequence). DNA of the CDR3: TGTGCCAGCAGCCAAGAGGGGTTGCGGGGGGCTGAAGCTTTCTTT. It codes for CASSQEGLRGAEAFF.

In DNA, the CDR3 is TGTGCCAGCAGTTATCGGGGCTACACCTTC. Amino acid sequence: CASSYRGYTF. J is TRBJ1-2 and V is TRBV6-6; no clear D. Trimming stripped 3 bases from V and 8 bases from J, with 4 bases between. Germline CDR1 and CDR2: MNHNY and SVGAGI (reference sequence). The CDR3 is made up of 10 amino acids.

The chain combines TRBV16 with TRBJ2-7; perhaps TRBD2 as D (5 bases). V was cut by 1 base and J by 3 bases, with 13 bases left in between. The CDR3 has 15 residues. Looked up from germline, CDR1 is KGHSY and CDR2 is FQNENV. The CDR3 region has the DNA TGTGCCAGCAGCCAATATGAGGAGGTCTTCTACGAGCAGTACTTC. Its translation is CASSQYEEVFYEQYF.

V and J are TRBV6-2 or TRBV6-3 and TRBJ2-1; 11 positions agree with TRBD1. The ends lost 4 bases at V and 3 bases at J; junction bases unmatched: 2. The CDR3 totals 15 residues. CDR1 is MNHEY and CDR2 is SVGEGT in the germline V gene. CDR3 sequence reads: CASSLGTGGYNEQFF. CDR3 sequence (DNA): TGTGCCAGCAGTTTAGGGACAGGGGGCTACAATGAGCAGTTCTTC.